Each of the 13 T cell receptor beta chains below was sequenced from the same sample in a study of cytomegalovirus exposure and HLA in healthy donors. PCR amplification relied on 60 Vbeta primers (plus 13 Jbeta primers). TCRdb keeps only in-frame clones here, not all; method: immunoSEQ multiplex PCR. The table shows 63,000 or so clones, with about four fifths occurring only once. The sample was PBMCs. Every receptor here comes from a woman aged 30 to 39 in good health and CMV-seronegative.

The CDR3 DNA reads TGTGCCAGCAGTCGTGGACTTTCCGGTGGGGAGACCCAGTACTTC. Its protein product is CASSRGLSGGETQYF. The V and J genes are TRBV6-5 and TRBJ2-5; D is possibly TRBD2 (5 bases). The V gene lost 5 bases and the J gene lost 5 bases, with 18 bases spanning the gap. CDR3 size: 15 residues. Germline CDR1 reads MNHEY; CDR2 reads SVGAGI.

The chain carries TRBV6-5 and TRBJ1-3; a possible D gene is TRBD1 (5 bases). CDR3 length: 14 residues. V was pared by 7 bases and J by 4 bases, with 14 bases between. CDR1 MNHEY and CDR2 SVGAGI come from the germline V gene. The DNA of the CDR3 is TGTGCCAGCACCACCCAGGGCTCCGGAAACACCATATATTTT. Amino acids: CASTTQGSGNTIYF.

This chain uses TRBV7-2 with TRBJ1-3; D is ambiguous. The V gene's germline CDR1 is SGHTA and CDR2 FQGNSA. The CDR3 loop spans 14 amino acids. V lost 2 bases, J lost 4 bases, and 9 bases lay in between. The chain's CDR3 is CASSLSVLGNTIYF. DNA for the CDR3: TGTGCCAGCAGCTTATCGGTCCTCGGAAACACCATATATTTT. Using reference TRBV7-2 and TRBJ1-3 for the parts outside the CDR3, the full variable domain is GAGVSQSPSNKVTEKGKDVELRCDPISGHTALYWYRQSLGQGLEFLIYFQGNSAPDKSGLPSDRFSAERTGGSVSTLTIQRTQQEDSAVYLCASSLSVLGNTIYFGEGSWLTVV.

The chain links TRBV4-1 to TRBJ2-7; 7 positions agree with TRBD1. The CDR3 has 13 residues. The germline CDR1 and CDR2 sequences are MGHRA and YSYEKL. Trimming removed 4 bases from V and 4 bases from J; junction bases left unmatched: 4. The CDR3 bases are TGCGCCAGCAGCCCCCGGGACAGTTACGAGCAGTACTTC. Translated: CASSPRDSYEQYF.

This chain joins TRBV15 and TRBJ2-7, with TRBD1 as a possible D gene (6 bases). Trimming removed 3 bases from V and 2 bases from J, with 11 bases in between. Germline CDR1 reads LNHNV; CDR2 reads YYDKDF (reference sequence). This CDR3 is 14 amino acids long. The CDR3 loop reads CATSRTGPAYEQYF. As DNA, the CDR3 is TGTGCCACCAGCAGGACAGGTCCAGCCTACGAGCAGTACTTC.

The V and J genes are TRBV7-8 and TRBJ1-1, with D possibly matching TRBD1 (6 bases). V gave up 5 bases and J gave up 3 bases, with 13 bases separating them. Germline CDR1 reads SGHVS; CDR2 reads FQNEAQ. The CDR3 extends over 14 amino acids. CDR3 bases: TGTGCCAGCAGCCAGCGGGACACCTACACTGAAGCTTTCTTT. Amino acid sequence: CASSQRDTYTEAFF.

The chain couples TRBV7-6 to TRBJ2-7, with D possibly being TRBD2 (5 bases). This CDR3 has 14 amino acids. V gave up 5 bases and J gave up 4 bases, with 15 bases separating them. In germline, CDR1 is SGHVS, CDR2 FNYEAQ. CDR3 coding DNA: TGTGCCAGCAGCCCAAGCGGTCGCTTGTACGAGCAGTACTTC. The encoded protein is CASSPSGRLYEQYF.

The genes are TRBV18 and TRBJ1-2, with a tentative D call TRBD1 (5 bases). Germline CDR1 is KGHSH and CDR2 is LQKENI. CDR3 length: 13 residues. The V end lost 3 bases, the J end lost 5 bases, and 10 bases lay between the germline ends. The CDR3 loop reads CASSPFDSYGYTF. CDR3 nucleotide sequence: TGTGCCAGCTCACCCTTTGACAGTTATGGCTACACCTTC. The full variable domain, its missing parts supplied by reference TRBV18 and TRBJ1-2, is NAGVMQNPRHLVRRRGQEARLRCSPMKGHSHVYWYRQLPEEGLKFMVYLQKENIIDESGMPKERFSAEFPKEGPSILRIQQVVRGDSAAYFCASSPFDSYGYTFGSGTRLTVV.

The chain carries TRBV30 and TRBJ1-5; D call uncertain. The CDR3 is made up of 13 amino acids. Between the trimmed V and J ends, which lost 3 bases and 0 bases, there was a span of 6 bases. CDR1 is GTSNPN, CDR2 SVGIG, per germline (reference sequence). CDR3 protein: CAWSDFSNQPQHF. CDR3 nucleotide sequence: TGTGCCTGGAGCGACTTTAGCAATCAGCCCCAGCATTTT.

The V gene is TRBV4-3, the J gene TRBJ2-7; D remains unclear. CDR3 length: 15 residues. Deletions cut 1 base from V and 5 bases from J, with 15 bases between. In germline, CDR1 is LGHNA, CDR2 YSLEER. The CDR3 loop is CASSQGMYSADEQYF. The CDR3 DNA sequence: TGCGCCAGCAGCCAAGGCATGTATAGTGCGGACGAGCAGTACTTC.

CDR3 sequence reads: CASSQFAGSSYNEQFF. Written as DNA, the CDR3 is TGCGCCAGCAGCCAATTCGCGGGAAGCTCCTACAATGAGCAGTTCTTC. The rearrangement uses TRBV4-3 and TRBJ2-1, with a possible D match to TRBD2 (6 bases). Germline CDR1 is LGHNA and CDR2 is YSLEER. The CDR3 extends over 16 amino acids. V lost 2 bases and J 0 bases, leaving 11 bases between the germline ends.

The DNA for the CDR3 is TGTGCCAGCAGGCTAGCGGGGGTAAAAGAGACCCAGTACTTC. It encodes CASRLAGVKETQYF. The chain links TRBV7-2 to TRBJ2-5; 10 nucleotides align to TRBD2. The V segment lost 6 bases and the J segment 3 bases; nucleotides outside the gene matches: 4. Germline assignment: CDR1 SGHTA and CDR2 FQGNSA. CDR3 length equals 14 residues.

This chain uses TRBV1 with TRBJ2-2; TRBD2 reflects the table's D call only, with no check against the DNA. TRBV1 is marked as a pseudogene. CDR3 length: 17 amino acids. The CDR3 coding sequence is TGCACCAGCAGCCGAAGGGAGATAACCCTCAGGTCCGGGGAGCTGTTTTTT. Translated: CTSSRREITLRSGELFF.